This T cell receptor beta chain was sequenced in a study of OX40 agonist ivuxolimab in advanced cancers. Study conclusions and caveats: Some nonresponders also had low normalized T-cell clonal expansion.

A word on this clone: The target antigen is unknown.

The V end lost 3 bases, the J end lost 9 bases, and 11 bases lay between the germline ends. Germline CDR1 reads SGDLS; CDR2 reads YYNGEE. This CDR3 contains 12 residues. Clones were sequenced by immunoSEQ multiplex PCR, and TCRdb holds only the in-frame ones, with some missing. Altogether 45,000 to 50,000 clones are present, about 92% being singletons, with the ten largest covering around 6%. The sequence came from an adult with an advanced solid tumor such as melanoma, head and neck, liver or kidney cancer. The chain links TRBV9 to TRBJ2-3; D is unresolved. The source material was CD4+ or CD8+ T cells sorted from blood, sampled in a trial of the OX40 agonist ivuxolimab. The CDR3 nucleotides are TGTGCCAGCAGCGGAGGAGTTTACACGCAGTATTTT. It encodes CASSGGVYTQYF.